The rows below give T cell receptor beta chains drawn from one sample of a study of identical twins. TCRdb reprocessed the 5' RACE reads via MiXCR and lists one record per CDR3 protein. The table lists about 530,000 distinct CDR3 sequences, roughly 15% of them singletons. The same specimen was also included in a second study, on yellow fever vaccine responses in identical twins.

The sequenced sample was CD4+ T cells sorted from blood. The receptors shown here come from a woman aged 18-29 years in good health. Both conserved end residues are part of each CDR3. The D gene is left open where the match is weak. Clone size, where shown, is once, few, many, or a class for clones that have expanded.

v_gene: TRBV20-1; abundance: few; d_gene: NA; j_gene: TRBJ2-7; CDR3aa: CSAPGGAAYEQYF; CDR3nt: TGCAGTGCTCCCGGCGGCGCTGCCTACGAGCAGTACTTC
v_gene: TRBV6-1; abundance: NA; d_gene: NA; j_gene: TRBJ2-5; CDR3aa: CASRSILGQEEKETQYF; CDR3nt: TGTGCCAGCAGATCCATCTTAGGGCAGGAGGAGAAAGAGACCCAGTACTTC
v_gene: TRBV7-8; abundance: few; d_gene: NA; j_gene: TRBJ1-1; CDR3aa: CASSLEFAGRTLNTEAFF; CDR3nt: TGTGCCAGCAGCTTAGAGTTTGCAGGGCGAACCTTGAACACTGAAGCTTTCTTT
v_gene: TRBV6-5; abundance: few; d_gene: NA; j_gene: TRBJ1-1; CDR3aa: CASSYGQNTEAFF; CDR3nt: TGTGCCAGCAGTTACGGGCAGAACACTGAAGCTTTCTTT
v_gene: TRBV7-6; abundance: few; d_gene: NA; j_gene: TRBJ2-2; CDR3aa: CASSLQGGGTGELFF; CDR3nt: TGTGCCAGCAGCTTACAGGGAGGAGGTACCGGGGAGCTGTTTTTT
v_gene: TRBV28; abundance: many; d_gene: NA; j_gene: TRBJ2-7; CDR3aa: CASSFGAPIYEQYF; CDR3nt: TGTGCCAGCAGTTTCGGGGCCCCCATCTACGAGCAGTACTTC
v_gene: TRBV5-5; abundance: NA; d_gene: NA; j_gene: TRBJ2-7; CDR3aa: CASSRQGEATYEQYF; CDR3nt: TGTGCCAGCAGTAGGCAGGGGGAGGCTACCTACGAGCAGTACTTC
v_gene: TRBV10-3; abundance: NA; d_gene: TRBD2; j_gene: TRBJ2-3; CDR3aa: CAISGGLAGAGDTQYF; CDR3nt: TGTGCCATCAGTGGTGGACTAGCGGGGGCGGGGGATACGCAGTATTTT
v_gene: TRBV7-2; abundance: few; d_gene: NA; j_gene: TRBJ2-1; CDR3aa: CASSLVGSRNEQFF; CDR3nt: TGTGCCAGCAGCTTAGTGGGTAGCCGGAATGAGCAGTTCTTC
v_gene: TRBV11-2; abundance: NA; d_gene: TRBD1; j_gene: TRBJ2-7; CDR3aa: CASSSGQATYEQYF; CDR3nt: TGTGCCAGCAGCTCGGGACAGGCGACCTACGAGCAGTACTTC
v_gene: TRBV18; abundance: NA; d_gene: NA; j_gene: TRBJ2-7; CDR3aa: CASSPSTHEQYF; CDR3nt: TGTGCCAGCTCACCAAGTACCCACGAGCAGTACTTC
v_gene: TRBV9; abundance: NA; d_gene: NA; j_gene: TRBJ2-2; CDR3aa: CASSPSGYPPGELFF; CDR3nt: TGTGCCAGCAGCCCCTCTGGCTATCCACCCGGGGAGCTGTTTTTT
v_gene: TRBV20-1; abundance: NA; d_gene: NA; j_gene: TRBJ2-1; CDR3aa: CSAIPLADSSYNEQFF; CDR3nt: TGCAGTGCTATACCCTTAGCGGATAGCTCCTACAATGAGCAGTTCTTC
v_gene: TRBV6-1; abundance: NA; d_gene: TRBD1; j_gene: TRBJ2-3; CDR3aa: CASRHLTGGTDTQYF; CDR3nt: TGTGCCAGCAGACATTTGACAGGGGGCACAGATACGCAGTATTTT
v_gene: TRBV6-5; abundance: NA; d_gene: NA; j_gene: TRBJ1-4; CDR3aa: CASSYSGVTNEKLFF; CDR3nt: TGTGCCAGCAGTTACTCCGGGGTAACTAATGAAAAACTGTTTTTT
v_gene: TRBV7-9; abundance: NA; d_gene: TRBD1; j_gene: TRBJ2-5; CDR3aa: CASGDRVWETQYF; CDR3nt: TGTGCCAGCGGAGACAGGGTTTGGGAGACCCAGTACTTC
v_gene: TRBV9; abundance: NA; d_gene: NA; j_gene: TRBJ2-7; CDR3aa: CASSVGQSGYEQYF; CDR3nt: TGTGCCAGCAGCGTAGGACAGAGCGGCTACGAGCAGTACTTC
v_gene: TRBV29-1; abundance: NA; d_gene: TRBD1; j_gene: TRBJ1-1; CDR3aa: CSVEGQGTNTEAFF; CDR3nt: TGCAGCGTCGAGGGACAGGGAACAAACACTGAAGCTTTCTTT
v_gene: TRBV5-1; abundance: few; d_gene: NA; j_gene: TRBJ2-1; CDR3aa: CASSFRGHEGYNEQFF; CDR3nt: TGCGCCAGCAGCTTCCGGGGCCACGAAGGCTACAATGAGCAGTTCTTC
v_gene: TRBV12-3/TRBV12-4; abundance: NA; d_gene: NA; j_gene: TRBJ2-5; CDR3aa: CASSLRSSGWETQYF; CDR3nt: TGTGCCAGCAGTTTGCGATCGTCCGGGTGGGAGACCCAGTACTTC
v_gene: TRBV12-3/TRBV12-4; abundance: NA; d_gene: NA; j_gene: TRBJ1-2; CDR3aa: CASKISGGYGYTF; CDR3nt: TGTGCCAGTAAGATATCCGGGGGCTATGGCTACACCTTC
v_gene: TRBV6-5; abundance: few; d_gene: NA; j_gene: TRBJ1-2; CDR3aa: CASSSIQGNYGYTF; CDR3nt: TGTGCCAGCAGTTCCATACAGGGAAACTATGGCTACACCTTC
v_gene: TRBV29-1; abundance: few; d_gene: NA; j_gene: TRBJ2-3; CDR3aa: CSAARDHGAGVTDTQYF; CDR3nt: TGCAGCGCCGCACGCGACCACGGGGCAGGGGTTACAGATACGCAGTATTTT
v_gene: TRBV5-1; abundance: few; d_gene: TRBD1; j_gene: TRBJ1-2; CDR3aa: CASSPGDRDPRGYTF; CDR3nt: TGCGCCAGCAGCCCGGGGGACAGGGATCCTCGTGGCTACACCTTC
v_gene: TRBV4-2; abundance: NA; d_gene: TRBD2; j_gene: TRBJ2-4; CDR3aa: CASSQPLGLAGGLAKNIQYF; CDR3nt: TGTGCCAGCAGCCAACCCCTAGGACTAGCGGGGGGTCTAGCCAAAAACATTCAGTACTTC
v_gene: TRBV29-1; abundance: few; d_gene: TRBD1; j_gene: TRBJ2-5; CDR3aa: CSVWDRGGETQYF; CDR3nt: TGCAGCGTGTGGGACAGGGGTGGGGAGACCCAGTACTTC
v_gene: TRBV9; abundance: NA; d_gene: NA; j_gene: TRBJ2-1; CDR3aa: CASSVVGGGGYNEQFF; CDR3nt: TGTGCCAGCAGCGTAGTGGGCGGAGGGGGCTACAATGAGCAGTTCTTC
v_gene: TRBV12-3/TRBV12-4; abundance: few; d_gene: TRBD2; j_gene: TRBJ2-1; CDR3aa: CASSLTASGSEQFF; CDR3nt: TGTGCCAGCAGTTTAACGGCTAGCGGGAGTGAGCAGTTCTTC
v_gene: TRBV18; abundance: NA; d_gene: NA; j_gene: TRBJ2-1; CDR3aa: CASSPPVQGNNEQFF; CDR3nt: TGTGCCAGCTCACCACCCGTGCAGGGAAACAATGAGCAGTTCTTC
v_gene: TRBV20-1; abundance: NA; d_gene: TRBD2; j_gene: TRBJ2-1; CDR3aa: CSAQSGSTYNEQFF; CDR3nt: TGCAGTGCTCAGAGCGGGAGCACCTACAATGAGCAGTTCTTC
v_gene: TRBV2; abundance: NA; d_gene: NA; j_gene: TRBJ2-7; CDR3aa: CAGNSESISYEQHF; CDR3nt: TGTGCTGGTAACTCGGAAAGTATCTCCTACGAGCAGCACTTC
v_gene: TRBV11-2; abundance: NA; d_gene: NA; j_gene: TRBJ2-6; CDR3aa: CASSLKMISGANVLTF; CDR3nt: TGTGCCAGCAGCTTAAAGATGATCTCTGGGGCCAACGTCCTGACTTTC
v_gene: TRBV28; abundance: few; d_gene: TRBD2; j_gene: TRBJ2-1; CDR3aa: CASWGGNEQFF; CDR3nt: TGTGCCAGCTGGGGGGGCAATGAGCAGTTCTTC
v_gene: TRBV12-3/TRBV12-4; abundance: few; d_gene: NA; j_gene: TRBJ2-1; CDR3aa: CASSLDWKYEQFF; CDR3nt: TGTGCCAGCAGTTTAGATTGGAAGTATGAGCAGTTCTTC
v_gene: TRBV9; abundance: many; d_gene: TRBD1; j_gene: TRBJ2-7; CDR3aa: CASSSGTGAYEQYF; CDR3nt: TGTGCCAGCAGCTCCGGGACAGGGGCCTACGAGCAGTACTTC
v_gene: TRBV7-3; abundance: NA; d_gene: NA; j_gene: TRBJ2-1; CDR3aa: CASSLMGNGLNYNEQFF; CDR3nt: TGTGCCAGCAGCTTAATGGGGAATGGGCTAAACTACAATGAGCAGTTCTTC
v_gene: TRBV5-1; abundance: NA; d_gene: NA; j_gene: TRBJ2-1; CDR3aa: CASSFDRNYNEQFF; CDR3nt: TGCGCCAGCAGCTTTGATAGAAACTACAATGAGCAGTTCTTC
v_gene: TRBV4-1; abundance: NA; d_gene: NA; j_gene: TRBJ2-1; CDR3aa: CASSQTLSSATYNEQFF; CDR3nt: TGCGCCAGCAGCCAAACCCTTTCTAGCGCAACCTACAATGAGCAGTTCTTC
v_gene: TRBV6-5; abundance: NA; d_gene: NA; j_gene: TRBJ1-2; CDR3aa: CASSYSSQGGYGYTF; CDR3nt: TGTGCCAGCAGTTACTCGTCGCAGGGCGGCTATGGCTACACCTTC
v_gene: TRBV20-1; abundance: NA; d_gene: NA; j_gene: TRBJ1-1; CDR3aa: CSASRQGGTEAFF; CDR3nt: TGCAGTGCTAGCCGTCAGGGCGGCACTGAAGCTTTCTTT
v_gene: TRBV7-6; abundance: NA; d_gene: TRBD2; j_gene: TRBJ2-2; CDR3aa: CASSLASSGVTGELFF; CDR3nt: TGTGCCAGCAGCTTAGCCTCCAGCGGGGTAACCGGGGAGCTGTTTTTT
v_gene: TRBV7-7; abundance: NA; d_gene: TRBD1; j_gene: TRBJ2-1; CDR3aa: CASSRDRAYEQFF; CDR3nt: TGTGCCAGCAGCCGGGACAGGGCATATGAGCAGTTCTTC
v_gene: TRBV2; abundance: many; d_gene: NA; j_gene: TRBJ1-4; CDR3aa: CASSIETLANEKLFF; CDR3nt: TGTGCCAGCAGTATCGAGACCCTGGCTAATGAAAAACTGTTTTTT
v_gene: TRBV6-1; abundance: NA; d_gene: NA; j_gene: TRBJ2-7; CDR3aa: CASEISSYEQYF; CDR3nt: TGTGCCAGCGAAATTAGCTCCTACGAGCAGTACTTC
v_gene: TRBV2; abundance: few; d_gene: TRBD1; j_gene: TRBJ2-2; CDR3aa: CASTGQGGSGELFF; CDR3nt: TGTGCCAGCACGGGACAGGGGGGTTCCGGGGAGCTGTTTTTT
v_gene: TRBV12-3/TRBV12-4; abundance: few; d_gene: NA; j_gene: TRBJ2-2; CDR3aa: CASSLVVGLELFF; CDR3nt: TGTGCCAGCAGTTTAGTTGTGGGGCTGGAGCTGTTTTTT
v_gene: TRBV6-2/TRBV6-3; abundance: few; d_gene: NA; j_gene: TRBJ1-5; CDR3aa: CASSALYQPQHF; CDR3nt: TGTGCCAGCAGTGCCCTCTATCAGCCCCAGCATTTT
v_gene: TRBV12-5; abundance: NA; d_gene: NA; j_gene: TRBJ2-2; CDR3aa: CASGLLYTGELFF; CDR3nt: TGTGCTAGTGGTTTGCTCTATACCGGGGAGCTGTTTTTT
v_gene: TRBV4-2; abundance: many; d_gene: NA; j_gene: TRBJ2-5; CDR3aa: CASSQVGATGGETQYF; CDR3nt: TGTGCCAGCAGCCAAGTAGGGGCAACGGGTGGGGAGACCCAGTACTTC
v_gene: TRBV10-3; abundance: few; d_gene: TRBD2; j_gene: TRBJ2-5; CDR3aa: CAISRNRLAGGPNGETQYF; CDR3nt: TGTGCCATCAGCCGTAACCGTCTAGCGGGAGGGCCGAATGGGGAGACCCAGTACTTC
v_gene: TRBV11-2; abundance: few; d_gene: TRBD2; j_gene: TRBJ2-3; CDR3aa: CASSMTSGRSGTDTQYF; CDR3nt: TGTGCCAGCAGTATGACTAGCGGGAGATCGGGCACAGATACGCAGTATTTT
v_gene: TRBV20-1; abundance: few; d_gene: TRBD1; j_gene: TRBJ1-5; CDR3aa: CSGTAGQPNQPQHF; CDR3nt: TGCAGTGGCACGGCGGGACAGCCCAATCAGCCCCAGCATTTT
v_gene: TRBV19; abundance: few; d_gene: NA; j_gene: TRBJ1-2; CDR3aa: CASTQGPNYGYTF; CDR3nt: TGTGCCAGTACGCAGGGACCGAACTATGGCTACACCTTC
v_gene: TRBV28; abundance: NA; d_gene: TRBD1; j_gene: TRBJ2-1; CDR3aa: CASSSRGRGWNEQFF; CDR3nt: TGTGCCAGCAGCTCCAGGGGCAGGGGGTGGAATGAGCAGTTCTTC
v_gene: TRBV12-3/TRBV12-4; abundance: NA; d_gene: TRBD2; j_gene: TRBJ2-1; CDR3aa: CASTPTGTSGYNEQFF; CDR3nt: TGTGCCAGCACCCCGACCGGGACTAGCGGGTACAATGAGCAGTTCTTC
v_gene: TRBV7-9; abundance: NA; d_gene: NA; j_gene: TRBJ1-4; CDR3aa: CASSLPGIGEKLFF; CDR3nt: TGTGCCAGCAGCTTACCCGGGATCGGGGAAAAACTGTTTTTT
v_gene: TRBV24-1; abundance: NA; d_gene: TRBD1; j_gene: TRBJ2-1; CDR3aa: CATSARTGGRSYNEQFF; CDR3nt: TGTGCCACCAGTGCTAGGACAGGGGGCCGCTCCTACAATGAGCAGTTCTTC